Shown below are 27 T cell receptor beta chains from a single sample sequenced in a study of blood T cell repertoires in COVID-19. TCRdb keeps only in-frame clones here, not all; method: immunoSEQ multiplex PCR. The table includes roughly 250,000 clones, 80% to 90% detected once. Sequencing input: PBMCs or T cells enriched from blood (not recorded which). Source of these receptors: a woman between 35 and 50 years old who had been exposed to COVID-19.

The chain uses TRBV24-1 and TRBJ1-2; TRBD1 matches at 7 bases. CDR1 and CDR2 from the germline V gene are KGHDR and SFDVKD. Unmatched junction bases numbered 2, after V lost 1 base and J lost 4 bases. This CDR3 has 14 amino acids. The CDR3 region is CATSDLGDSYGYTF. CDR3 bases: TGTGCCACCAGTGATTTAGGGGACAGCTATGGCTACACCTTC.

V gene TRBV7-2 combines with J gene TRBJ2-4; tentatively, D is TRBD2 (6 bases). This CDR3 has 18 amino acids. V lost 6 bases, J lost 3 bases, and 24 bases lay in between. From germline, CDR1 is SGHTA and CDR2 FQGNSA. Here the CDR3 DNA reads TGTGCCAGCAGTTTCTACCTCGACGGACTATTTGGCAAAAACATTCAGTACTTC. This translates into CASSFYLDGLFGKNIQYF.

This clone was found a few times. In DNA, the CDR3 is TGTGCCAGCAGCTTAGCGGGGGAGGACGAGCAGTACTTC. Its protein product is CASSLAGEDEQYF. The rearrangement links TRBV7-9 to TRBJ2-7, with D perhaps matching TRBD2 (6 bases). This CDR3 spans 13 amino acids. Germline CDR1 and CDR2: SEHNR and FQNEAQ (reference sequence). V was trimmed by 0 bases and J by 5 bases, leaving 8 bases between them. Supplemented by reference TRBV7-9 and TRBJ2-7, the full variable domain reads DTGVSQNPRHKITKRGQNVTFRCDPISEHNRLYWYRQTLGQGPEFLTYFQNEAQLEKSRLLSDRFSAERPKGSFSTLEIQRTEQGDSAMYLCASSLAGEDEQYFGPGTRLTVT.

This chain joins TRBV4-1 and TRBJ1-4; 8 positions agree with TRBD1. This CDR3 comprises 15 residues. After removal of 4 bases from V and 7 bases from J, the junction contained 8 bases not matched to a gene. CDR1 and CDR2 (germline): MGHRA, YSYEKL. DNA for the CDR3: TGCGCCAGCAGCCCGCAGGGGGCGCCGGGTGAAAAACTGTTTTTT. Its protein product is CASSPQGAPGEKLFF.

This chain joins TRBV19 and TRBJ2-3; maybe TRBD1 (5 bases). The CDR3 runs to 14 residues. The V gene's germline CDR1 is LNHDA and CDR2 SQIVND (reference sequence). V shed 6 bases and J shed 0 bases, with 10 bases lying between them. CDR3 residues: CASRPQGSTDTQYF. The CDR3 DNA reads as TGTGCCAGTAGGCCCCAGGGTAGCACAGATACGCAGTATTTT.

The V and J genes are TRBV7-9 and TRBJ1-1; a weak D match, TRBD1 (6 bases). CDR1 SEHNR and CDR2 FQNEAQ come from the germline V gene (reference sequence). Trimming took 1 base from V and 4 from J, leaving 7 bases between them. This CDR3 is built from 13 residues. The CDR3 loop reads CASSLEDSTEAFF. Written as DNA, the CDR3 is TGTGCCAGCAGCTTAGAGGACAGCACTGAAGCTTTCTTT.

This chain joins TRBV19 and TRBJ1-5; a weak D match, TRBD1 (6 bases). The CDR3 extends over 13 amino acids. V shed 7 bases and J shed 7 bases, with 14 bases lying between them. The germline V gene encodes CDR1 LNHDA and CDR2 SQIVND (reference sequence). The CDR3 spells CASNPGGAQPQHF. In DNA, the CDR3 is TGTGCCAGTAACCCGGGGGGGGCGCAGCCCCAGCATTTT.

V and J are TRBV7-9 and TRBJ1-1; D gene unclear. This CDR3 contains 14 residues. CDR1 and CDR2 (germline): SEHNR, FQNEAQ (reference sequence). V was shortened by 0 bases and J by 1 base, with 6 bases between the two germline ends. The CDR3 loop is CASSLATRNTEAFF. The CDR3 nucleotides read TGTGCCAGCAGCTTAGCCACTCGGAACACTGAAGCTTTCTTT.

Only one count was recorded for this clone. This sequence joins TRBV19 and TRBJ2-4, with D tentatively TRBD2 (6 bases). The germline V gene encodes CDR1 LNHDA and CDR2 SQIVND (reference sequence). The CDR3 sequence is 17 residues long. Trimming removed 5 bases from V and 0 bases from J, with 17 bases in between. The CDR3 DNA is TGTGCCAGTAGTCCCCCCATGGGGGGAATAGCCAAAAACATTCAGTACTTC. It codes for CASSPPMGGIAKNIQYF.

The chain has TRBV3-1 (or the pseudogene TRBV3-2) and TRBJ1-2; D unclear. The V and J ends lost 0 bases and 4 bases respectively, with 12 bases between them. Germline assignment: CDR1 LGHDT and CDR2 YNNKEL (reference sequence). The CDR3 has 15 amino acids. The CDR3 DNA sequence: TGTGCCAGCAGCCAAGATGAGAAAGGGAGCTATGGCTACACCTTC. Encoded protein: CASSQDEKGSYGYTF.

V is TRBV7-2 and J is TRBJ2-7; 8 bases align to TRBD2. The CDR3 consists of 16 residues. Germline V CDR1 and CDR2: SGHTA, FQGNSA. Trimming removed 5 bases from V and 5 bases from J; junction bases left unmatched: 14. The chain's CDR3 is CASSRRTSRRWNEQYF. The CDR3 DNA is TGTGCCAGCAGCCGCCGGACTAGCAGGCGGTGGAACGAGCAGTACTTC. Full variable domain (remainder filled in from reference TRBV7-2 and TRBJ2-7): GAGVSQSPSNKVTEKGKDVELRCDPISGHTALYWYRQSLGQGLEFLIYFQGNSAPDKSGLPSDRFSAERTGGSVSTLTIQRTQQEDSAVYLCASSRRTSRRWNEQYFGPGTRLTVT.

This rearrangement joins TRBV3-1 (or the pseudogene TRBV3-2) to TRBJ2-5; D remains ambiguous. Germline CDR1 reads LGHDT; CDR2 reads YNNKEL (reference sequence). This CDR3 region has 12 residues. Trimming left V 1 base short and J 7 bases short, with 7 bases between. The CDR3 region has the DNA TGTGCCAGCAGCCAAGCCCCTTCGACCCAGTACTTC. It translates to CASSQAPSTQYF.

The V call is TRBV5-8, the J call TRBJ2-5; possibly TRBD1 for D (6 bases). V lost 1 base and J 2 bases, leaving 9 bases between the germline ends. This CDR3 is built from 14 residues. The germline gives CDR1 SGHTS, CDR2 YDEGEE. The CDR3 loop reads CASSLRTAQETQYF. The CDR3 DNA sequence: TGTGCCAGCAGCTTGAGGACAGCGCAAGAGACCCAGTACTTC.

V is TRBV5-4 and J is TRBJ1-3; D call uncertain. With 1 base removed from V and 4 bases from J, the gap between germline ends came to 6 bases. The CDR3 extends over 13 amino acids. The germline V gene encodes CDR1 SGHNT and CDR2 YYREEE (reference sequence). The CDR3 region is CASSLTRGNTIYF. The CDR3, as DNA: TGTGCCAGCAGCTTGACCCGGGGAAACACCATATATTTT.

This chain connects TRBV7-9 to TRBJ2-5; 7 bases fit TRBD2. V was pared by 7 bases and J by 1 base, with 9 bases of the junction left unmatched. The CDR3 totals 15 residues. Germline CDR1 reads SEHNR; CDR2 reads FQNEAQ (reference sequence). The CDR3 here is CASNQGRGVQETQYF. Here the CDR3 DNA reads TGTGCCAGCAACCAGGGTCGGGGGGTCCAAGAGACCCAGTACTTC.

The chain carries TRBV9 and TRBJ1-1; D is undetermined. The CDR3 is 14 amino acids. Trimming cost V 2 bases and J 3 bases, with 11 bases left between them. Per germline, CDR1 SGDLS and CDR2 YYNGEE. DNA of the CDR3: TGTGCCAGCAGCGTTTTTACGAGGGACACTGAAGCTTTCTTT. Translation: CASSVFTRDTEAFF.

The chain couples TRBV15 to TRBJ2-7, with TRBD2 matching 10 bases. Germline V gene sequence: CDR1 LNHNV, CDR2 YYDKDF (reference sequence). The CDR3 runs 15 residues. Trimming cost V 4 bases and J 4 bases; bases outside gene matches: 7. The chain's CDR3 is CATSIGAGGSYEQYF. The CDR3 DNA is TGTGCCACCAGCATTGGAGCGGGAGGGTCTTACGAGCAGTACTTC.

The V call is TRBV6-1, the J call TRBJ2-3; 7 bases are shared with TRBD1. The CDR3 contains 13 residues. Germline V gene lookup returns CDR1 MNHNS and CDR2 SASEGT. Germline trimming cut 7 bases from V and 1 base from J; bases unmatched to any gene: 2. Here the CDR3 reads CASNGQGTDTQYF. The CDR3 nucleotides are TGTGCCAGCAACGGACAGGGCACAGATACGCAGTATTTT.

The J gene is TRBJ2-1, the V gene TRBV4-1; 8 bases agree with TRBD2. The CDR3 has 16 amino acids. The J segment lost 7 bases and the V segment lost 1 base, leaving 9 bases of the junction unmatched. The germline V gene has CDR1 MGHRA and CDR2 YSYEKL. The CDR3 region has the DNA TGCGCCAGCAGCCAAGCCAGGACTAGCTCTGGGAATGAGCAGTTCTTC. This codes for CASSQARTSSGNEQFF.

V gene TRBV9 combines with J gene TRBJ2-5, with 14 bases aligning to TRBD2. J gave up 5 bases and V 4 bases, and 7 bases lay outside the gene matches. This CDR3 is 16 amino acids long. The germline gives CDR1 SGDLS, CDR2 YYNGEE. The CDR3 reads CASSFGLAGGWETQYF. CDR3 coding DNA: TGTGCCAGCAGCTTCGGACTAGCGGGGGGCTGGGAGACCCAGTACTTC. Based on the CDR3 plus reference TRBV9 and TRBJ2-5, the full variable domain is DSGVTQTPKHLITATGQRVTLRCSPRSGDLSVYWYQQSLDQGLQFLIQYYNGEERAKGNILERFSAQQFPDLHSELNLSSLELGDSALYFCASSFGLAGGWETQYFGPGTRLLVL.

The V call is TRBV4-3, the J call TRBJ1-1; 9 bases map to TRBD1. Germline CDR1 is LGHNA and CDR2 is YSLEER. The CDR3 sequence is 16 residues long. J lost 6 bases, V lost 3 bases, and 11 bases had no gene match. Here the CDR3 reads CASSQGGQGFVPEAFF. The CDR3 DNA follows: TGCGCCAGCAGCCAGGGGGGACAGGGTTTCGTCCCTGAAGCTTTCTTT.

This chain joins TRBV5-4 and TRBJ2-5; 7 positions agree with TRBD2. J gave up 5 bases and V 6 bases, and 10 bases lay outside the gene matches. Germline CDR1 SGHNT, CDR2 YYREEE (reference sequence). The CDR3 spans 14 residues. The CDR3 nucleotides read TGTGCCAGCACCCCGGGGGGTAGGGAGGAGACCCAGTACTTC. Amino acid sequence: CASTPGGREETQYF.

The chain couples TRBV5-4 to TRBJ2-1; 9 nucleotides match TRBD2. The CDR3 is 17 amino acids. CDR1 is SGHNT, CDR2 YYREEE, per germline (reference sequence). J lost 8 bases, V lost 1 base, and 13 bases had no gene match. This CDR3 reads CASSLWLTGGGGDEQFF. CDR3 nucleotides: TGTGCCAGCAGCTTGTGGTTGACCGGCGGGGGGGGCGATGAGCAGTTCTTC.

V and J are TRBV4-2 and TRBJ2-7; perhaps TRBD1 as D (5 bases). Per germline, CDR1 LGHNA and CDR2 YNFKEQ. The CDR3 has 16 amino acids. V lost 4 bases and J lost 2, with 18 bases in between. CDR3 nucleotides: TGTGCCAGCAGCCCCACCCCTGGGGCTCCACCCTACGAGCAGTACTTC. Its protein is CASSPTPGAPPYEQYF.

The chain links TRBV14 to TRBJ2-1; 7 bases align to TRBD1. With V trimmed by 2 bases and J by 8 bases, 12 bases remained unmatched. Germline V gene data show CDR1 as SGHDN and CDR2 as FVKESK. The CDR3 covers 16 residues. The CDR3 bases are TGTGCCAGCAGCCAACGTCCGGGACAGCTAGGGCATGAGCAGTTCTTC. Translation gives CASSQRPGQLGHEQFF.

This chain uses TRBV7-2 with TRBJ2-2, with TRBD1 matching over 10 bases. Germline trimming cut 5 bases from V and 4 bases from J; bases unmatched to any gene: 7. CDR3 length equals 16 residues. Germline CDR1 SGHTA, CDR2 FQGNSA. CDR3 DNA sequence: TGTGCCAGCAGCCCACACGACAGGGGGCTCACCGGGGAGCTGTTTTTT. It translates to CASSPHDRGLTGELFF. Full variable domain (rest looked up from reference TRBV7-2 and TRBJ2-2): GAGVSQSPSNKVTEKGKDVELRCDPISGHTALYWYRQSLGQGLEFLIYFQGNSAPDKSGLPSDRFSAERTGGSVSTLTIQRTQQEDSAVYLCASSPHDRGLTGELFFGEGSRLTVL.

The sample holds one count of this clone. J is TRBJ2-7 and V is TRBV7-2, with 9 bases aligning to TRBD2. The CDR3 spans 13 residues. The V and J ends lost 3 bases and 7 bases, in that order; junction bases with no gene match: 4. Germline loops: CDR1 SGHTA, CDR2 FQGNSA. The CDR3 DNA sequence: TGTGCCAGCAGCTTCGGGACTAGCAGGGAGCAGTACTTC. It is translated as CASSFGTSREQYF.